This T cell receptor beta chain was identified in a study of CD8+CD57+ T cells in acquired aplastic anemia. Study-level background: Sorting CD4+ and CD8+ cells gave DNA averaging approximately 3 ug. General study points: Patients and controls had in common twenty-nine CD8+ CDR3 sequences. No significant difference in CD8+ Simpson's diversity was found between patients and controls.

Researchers used genomic DNA as the template to profile TCR beta VDJ and CDR3. TCRdb fed the reads into MiXCR, producing one record per CDR3 protein. The sample lists 95,000 to 150,000 distinct CDR3 sequences, over 30% occurring once. This clonotype has at least ten counts. Its antigen is currently unknown. V lost 1 base, J lost 5 bases, and 7 bases lay in between. The germline gives CDR1 PRHDT, CDR2 FYEKMQ (reference sequence). The CDR3 has 13 amino acids. An expansion of CD8+CD57+ cells by flow cytometry had been shown in patients chosen for sequencing. No patient had been given any therapy when blood was sampled.

The specimen was sorted CD4+, CD8+, or CD8+CD57+ T cells (not recorded which) from PBMCs. The chain uses TRBV13 and TRBJ2-3; D is perhaps TRBD1 (5 bases). This sequence originates from a human donor with aplastic anemia. The CDR3 DNA follows: TGTGCCAGCAGCTTAGCGCAGGGAGATACGCAGTATTTT. Its translation: CASSLAQGDTQYF.